This T cell receptor beta chain was documented in a study of control samples from healthy donors and cancer patients. The CDR3 runs to 14 residues. V was clipped by 5 bases and J by 1 base; unmatched bases: 4. Germline V gene data show CDR1 as SGHVS and CDR2 as FQNEAQ. Sequencing used immunoSEQ multiplex PCR; TCRdb keeps in-frame clones, though not all of them. The sample holds more than 35,000 clones, approximately 94% seen once. Sequences were obtained from blood. This TCR was recovered from a man aged 55 to 70 in good health. V is TRBV7-8 and J is TRBJ1-1, with 7 bases identical to TRBD1. CDR3: CASSPNRGNTEAFF. The CDR3 coding sequence is TGTGCCAGCAGCCCAAACAGGGGGAACACTGAAGCTTTCTTT.